The T cell receptor beta chain under discussion was sequenced for a study of blood T cell repertoires in COVID-19. Study at large: COVID-19 samples collected from the United States, Italy and Spain covered acute and convalescent phases.

In the authors' methods: From reference gene primer amplification, estimates of nucleated cell counts were derived. Method: immunoSEQ multiplex PCR; TCRdb's copy keeps in-frame clones and lacks some. The V and J calls and clone size were taken over from that table, and D and trimming were inferred from the DNA. The table lists 70,000 or so clones, roughly 72% of them singletons. This receptor was obtained from a man aged 55 to 70 with COVID-19, enrolled during active disease. The sequenced sample consisted of peripheral blood.

The chain's CDR3 is CASSSDSNSPLHF. CDR3 nucleotide sequence: TGTGCCAGCAGCTCAGACAGTAATTCACCCCTCCACTTT. This chain links TRBV7-9 with TRBJ1-6; a weak D match, TRBD1 (5 bases). The CDR3 extends over 13 amino acids. CDR1 is SEHNR, CDR2 FQNEAQ, per germline (reference sequence). V was cut by 4 bases and J by 6 bases, with 7 bases left in between.